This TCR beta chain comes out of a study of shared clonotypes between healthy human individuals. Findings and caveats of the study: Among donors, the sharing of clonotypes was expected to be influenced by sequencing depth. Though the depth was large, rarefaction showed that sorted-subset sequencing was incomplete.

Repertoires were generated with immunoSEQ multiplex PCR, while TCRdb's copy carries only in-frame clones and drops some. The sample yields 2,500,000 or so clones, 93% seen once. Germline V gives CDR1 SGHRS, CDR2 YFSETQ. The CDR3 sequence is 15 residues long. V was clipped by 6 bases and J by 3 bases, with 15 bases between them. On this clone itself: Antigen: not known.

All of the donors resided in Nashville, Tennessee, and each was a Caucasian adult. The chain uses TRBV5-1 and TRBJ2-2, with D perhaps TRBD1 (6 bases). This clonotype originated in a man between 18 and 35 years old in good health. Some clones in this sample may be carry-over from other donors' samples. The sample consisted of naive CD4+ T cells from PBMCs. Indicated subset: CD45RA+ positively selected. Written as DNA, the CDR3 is TGCGCCAGCACCGTTTACCCAGGGGACACCGGGGAGCTGTTTTTT. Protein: CASTVYPGDTGELFF.